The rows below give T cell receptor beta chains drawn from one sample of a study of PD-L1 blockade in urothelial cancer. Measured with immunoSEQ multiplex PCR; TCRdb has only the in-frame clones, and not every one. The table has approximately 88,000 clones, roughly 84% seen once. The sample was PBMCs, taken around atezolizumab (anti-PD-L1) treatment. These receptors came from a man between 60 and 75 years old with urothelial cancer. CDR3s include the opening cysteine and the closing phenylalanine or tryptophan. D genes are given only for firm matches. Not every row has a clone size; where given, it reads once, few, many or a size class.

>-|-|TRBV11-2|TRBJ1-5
CASSLGQGGYSPVQPQHF
TGTGCCAGCAGCTTAGGGCAAGGAGGTTACAGTCCGGTCCAGCCCCAGCATTTT
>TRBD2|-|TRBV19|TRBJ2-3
CASSTLAGGLDTQYF
TGTGCCAGTAGTACCCTAGCGGGGGGCTTGGATACGCAGTATTTT
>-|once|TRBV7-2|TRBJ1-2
CASSSNGFYGYTF
TGTGCCAGCAGCTCGAACGGGTTTTATGGCTACACCTTC
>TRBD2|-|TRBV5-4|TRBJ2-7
CASSLATSGGTMQYF
TGTGCCAGCAGCTTGGCCACTAGCGGGGGGACGATGCAGTACTTC
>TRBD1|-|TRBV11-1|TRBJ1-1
CASSYRDRREAFF
TGTGCCAGCAGTTACCGGGACAGACGTGAAGCTTTCTTT
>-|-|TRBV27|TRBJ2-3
CASTPGDNTDTQYF
TGTGCCAGCACCCCGGGAGATAACACAGATACGCAGTATTTT
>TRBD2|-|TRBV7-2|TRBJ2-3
CASSRRTSGLDTQYF
TGTGCCAGCAGCCGGCGGACTAGCGGGTTAGATACGCAGTATTTT
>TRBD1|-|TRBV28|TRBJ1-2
CASRFRDRGSGYTF
TGTGCCAGCAGGTTCCGGGACAGGGGATCTGGCTACACCTTC
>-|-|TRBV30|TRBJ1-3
CAQTMGAGNTIYF
TGTGCCCAGACTATGGGGGCGGGAAACACCATATATTTT
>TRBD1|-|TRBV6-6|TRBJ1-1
CASSYVPGQGTFF
TGTGCCAGCAGTTACGTCCCGGGACAGGGTACATTCTTT
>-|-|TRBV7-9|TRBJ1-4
CASSLLGGGPEKLFF
TGTGCCAGCAGCTTATTAGGGGGAGGGCCCGAAAAACTGTTTTTT
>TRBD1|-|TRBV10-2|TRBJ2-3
CASRPGQGRSTDTQYF
TGCGCCAGCAGACCCGGACAGGGGCGTAGCACAGATACGCAGTATTTT
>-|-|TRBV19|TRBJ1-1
CASTVGLMNTEAFF
TGTGCCAGTACCGTGGGACTGATGAACACTGAAGCTTTCTTT
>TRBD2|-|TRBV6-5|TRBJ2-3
CASSSSGGDTDTQYF
TGTGCCAGCAGTTCTAGCGGGGGAGACACAGATACGCAGTATTTT
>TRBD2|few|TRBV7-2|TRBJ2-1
CASSLGLAGGNEQFF
TGTGCCAGCAGCTTGGGACTAGCGGGGGGTAATGAGCAGTTCTTC
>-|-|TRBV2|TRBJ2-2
CASSELEGQTGLNTGELFF
TGTGCCAGCAGTGAATTGGAGGGTCAAACGGGACTGAACACCGGGGAGCTGTTTTTT
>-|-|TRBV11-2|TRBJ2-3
CASSITRGTDTQYF
TGTGCCAGCAGCATCACCCGAGGCACAGATACGCAGTATTTT
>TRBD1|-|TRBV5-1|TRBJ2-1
CASTDRYNEQFF
TGCGCCAGCACGGACAGGTACAATGAGCAGTTCTTC
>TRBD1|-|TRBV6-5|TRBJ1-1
CASSYGPGQGAQAFF
TGTGCCAGCAGTTACGGACCGGGACAGGGGGCGCAGGCTTTCTTT
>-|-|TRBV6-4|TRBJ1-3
CASSDAGPLISGNTIYF
TGTGCCAGCAGTGACGCTGGGCCCCTTATCTCTGGAAACACCATATATTTT
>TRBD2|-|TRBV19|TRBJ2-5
CASSTWTSVETQYF
TGTGCCAGTAGTACTTGGACTAGCGTTGAGACCCAGTACTTC
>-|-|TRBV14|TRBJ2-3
CASSPQLASTDTQYF
TGTGCCAGCAGCCCCCAGTTGGCTAGCACAGATACGCAGTATTTT
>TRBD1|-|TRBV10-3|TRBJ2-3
CAISDIRGQGTDTQYF
TGTGCCATCAGTGATATTCGCGGACAGGGGACAGATACGCAGTATTTT
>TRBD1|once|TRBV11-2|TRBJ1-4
CASSETGGNEKLFF
TGTGCCAGCAGTGAGACAGGGGGTAATGAAAAACTGTTTTTT
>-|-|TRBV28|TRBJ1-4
CASYGEANEKLFF
TGTGCCAGCTACGGGGAGGCTAATGAAAAACTGTTTTTT
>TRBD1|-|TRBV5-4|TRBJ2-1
CASSLTWDRSYNEQFF
TGTGCCAGCAGCTTGACCTGGGACAGATCCTACAATGAGCAGTTCTTC